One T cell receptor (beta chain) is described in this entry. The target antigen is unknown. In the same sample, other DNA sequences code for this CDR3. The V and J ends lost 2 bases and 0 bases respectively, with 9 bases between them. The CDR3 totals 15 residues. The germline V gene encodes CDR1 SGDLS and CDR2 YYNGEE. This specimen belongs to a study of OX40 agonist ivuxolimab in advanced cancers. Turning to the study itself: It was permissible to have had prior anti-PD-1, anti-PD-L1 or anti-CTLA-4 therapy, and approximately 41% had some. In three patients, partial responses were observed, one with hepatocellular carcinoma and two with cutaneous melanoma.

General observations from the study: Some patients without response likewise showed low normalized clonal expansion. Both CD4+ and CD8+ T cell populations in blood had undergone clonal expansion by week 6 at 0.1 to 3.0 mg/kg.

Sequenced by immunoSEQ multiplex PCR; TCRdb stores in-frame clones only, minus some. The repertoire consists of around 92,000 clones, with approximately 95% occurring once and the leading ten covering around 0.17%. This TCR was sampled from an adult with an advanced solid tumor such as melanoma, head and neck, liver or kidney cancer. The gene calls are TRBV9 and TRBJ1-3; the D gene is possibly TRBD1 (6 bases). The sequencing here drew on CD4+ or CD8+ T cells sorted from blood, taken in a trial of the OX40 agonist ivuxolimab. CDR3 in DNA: TGTGCCAGCAGCGTGGGACATATCTCTGGAAACACCATATATTTT. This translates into CASSVGHISGNTIYF.